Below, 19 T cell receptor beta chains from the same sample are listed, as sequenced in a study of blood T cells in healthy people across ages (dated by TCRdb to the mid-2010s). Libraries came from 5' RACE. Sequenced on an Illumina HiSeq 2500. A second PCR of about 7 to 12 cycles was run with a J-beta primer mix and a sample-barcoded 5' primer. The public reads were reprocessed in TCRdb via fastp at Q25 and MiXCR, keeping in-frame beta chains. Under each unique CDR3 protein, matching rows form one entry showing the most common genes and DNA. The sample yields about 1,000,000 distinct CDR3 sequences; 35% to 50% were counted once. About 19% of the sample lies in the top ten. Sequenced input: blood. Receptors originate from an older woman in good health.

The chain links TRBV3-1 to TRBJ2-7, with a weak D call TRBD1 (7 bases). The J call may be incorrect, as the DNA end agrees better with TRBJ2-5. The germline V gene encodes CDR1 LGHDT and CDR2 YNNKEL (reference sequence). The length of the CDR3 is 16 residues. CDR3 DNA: TGTGCCAGCAGCCAAGATCAGGGGGACTTGATCGAGACCCAGTACTTC. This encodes CASSQDQGDLIETQYF.

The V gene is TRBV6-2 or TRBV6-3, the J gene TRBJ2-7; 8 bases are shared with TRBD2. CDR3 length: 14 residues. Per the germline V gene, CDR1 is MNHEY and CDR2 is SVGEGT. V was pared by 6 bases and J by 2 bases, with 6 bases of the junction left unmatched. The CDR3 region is CASRTGGRAYEQYF. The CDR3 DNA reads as TGTGCCAGCAGAACGGGGGGGAGGGCCTACGAGCAGTACTTC.

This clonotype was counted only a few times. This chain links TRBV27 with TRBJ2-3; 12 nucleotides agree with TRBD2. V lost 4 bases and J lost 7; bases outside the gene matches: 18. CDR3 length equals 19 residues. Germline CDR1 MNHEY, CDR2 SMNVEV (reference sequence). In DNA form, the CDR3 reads TGTGCCAGCAGTTCCCTAGGACTAGCGGGGCCCCAGCATCTTTATACGCAGTATTTT. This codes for CASSSLGLAGPQHLYTQYF.

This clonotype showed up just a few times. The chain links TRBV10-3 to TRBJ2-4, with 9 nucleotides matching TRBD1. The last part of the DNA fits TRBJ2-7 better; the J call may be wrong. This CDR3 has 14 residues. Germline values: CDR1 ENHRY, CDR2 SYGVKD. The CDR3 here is CAISEGTGTYEQYF. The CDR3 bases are TGTGCCATCAGTGAGGGGACAGGGACCTACGAGCAGTACTTC.

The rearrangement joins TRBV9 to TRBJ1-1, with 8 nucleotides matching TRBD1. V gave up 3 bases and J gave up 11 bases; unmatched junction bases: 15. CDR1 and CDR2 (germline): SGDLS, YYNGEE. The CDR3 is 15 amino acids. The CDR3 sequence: CASSAQPTGGQDAFF. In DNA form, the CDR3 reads TGTGCCAGCAGCGCCCAGCCTACAGGGGGACAAGACGCTTTCTTT. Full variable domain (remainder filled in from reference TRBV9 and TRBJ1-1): DSGVTQTPKHLITATGQRVTLRCSPRSGDLSVYWYQQSLDQGLQFLIQYYNGEERAKGNILERFSAQQFPDLHSELNLSSLELGDSALYFCASSAQPTGGQDAFFGQGTRLTVV.

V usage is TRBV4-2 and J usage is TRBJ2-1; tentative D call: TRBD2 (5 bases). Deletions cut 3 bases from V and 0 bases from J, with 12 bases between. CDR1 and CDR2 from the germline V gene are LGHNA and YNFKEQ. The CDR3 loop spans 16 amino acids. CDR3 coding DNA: TGTGCCAGCAGCCAGGTTAGCGCGAGCTCCTACAATGAGCAGTTCTTC. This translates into CASSQVSASSYNEQFF.

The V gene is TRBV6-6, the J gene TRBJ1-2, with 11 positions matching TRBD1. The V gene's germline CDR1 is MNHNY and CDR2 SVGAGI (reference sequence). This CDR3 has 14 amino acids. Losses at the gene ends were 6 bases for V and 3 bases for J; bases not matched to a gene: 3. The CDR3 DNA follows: TGTGCCAGCAGGGGACAGGGGGAGGACTATGGCTACACCTTC. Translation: CASRGQGEDYGYTF.

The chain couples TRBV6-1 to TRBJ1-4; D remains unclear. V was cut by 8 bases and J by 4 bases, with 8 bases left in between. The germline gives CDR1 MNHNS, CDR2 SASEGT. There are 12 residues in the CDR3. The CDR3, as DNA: TGTGCCAGCGTTTCGGGTAATGAAAAACTGTTTTTT. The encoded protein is CASVSGNEKLFF.

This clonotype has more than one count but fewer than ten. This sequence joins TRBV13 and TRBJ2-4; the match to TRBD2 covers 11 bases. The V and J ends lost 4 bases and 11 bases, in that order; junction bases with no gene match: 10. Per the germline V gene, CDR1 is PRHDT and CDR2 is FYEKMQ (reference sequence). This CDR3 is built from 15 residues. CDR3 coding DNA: TGTGCCAGCAGCTCACGGACTAGCGGGTCGGTTGTTCAGTACTTC. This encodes CASSSRTSGSVVQYF.

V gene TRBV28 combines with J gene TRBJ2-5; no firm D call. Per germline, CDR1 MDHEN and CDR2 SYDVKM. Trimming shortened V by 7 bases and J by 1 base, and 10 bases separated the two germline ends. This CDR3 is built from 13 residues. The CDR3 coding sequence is TGTGCCAGCATCTCTATCGGCCAAGAGACCCAGTACTTC. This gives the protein CASISIGQETQYF. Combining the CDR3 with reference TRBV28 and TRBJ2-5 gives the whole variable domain DVKVTQSSRYLVKRTGEKVFLECVQDMDHENMFWYRQDPGLGLRLIYFSYDVKMKEKGDIPEGYSVSREKKERFSLILESASTNQTSMYLCASISIGQETQYFGPGTRLLVL.

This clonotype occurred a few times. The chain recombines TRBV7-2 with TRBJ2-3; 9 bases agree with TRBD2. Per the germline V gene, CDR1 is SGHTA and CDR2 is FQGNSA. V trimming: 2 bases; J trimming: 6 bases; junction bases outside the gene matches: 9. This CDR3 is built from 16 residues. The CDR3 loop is CASSLSLAGSGDTQYF. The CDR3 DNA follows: TGTGCCAGCAGCTTAAGCCTAGCGGGATCAGGGGATACGCAGTATTTT.

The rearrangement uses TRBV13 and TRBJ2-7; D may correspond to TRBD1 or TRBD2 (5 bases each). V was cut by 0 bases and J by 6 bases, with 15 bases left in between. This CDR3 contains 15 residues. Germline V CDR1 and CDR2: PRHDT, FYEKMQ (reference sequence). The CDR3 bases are TGTGCCAGCAGCTTAGGCCGGGACCCCATAGCCGAGCAGTACTTC. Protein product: CASSLGRDPIAEQYF.

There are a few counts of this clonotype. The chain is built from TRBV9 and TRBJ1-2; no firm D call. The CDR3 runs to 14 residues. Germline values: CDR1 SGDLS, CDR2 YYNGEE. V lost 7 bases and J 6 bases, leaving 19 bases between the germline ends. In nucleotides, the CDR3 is TGTGCCAGCTATCCCCTAACTTTGGAGAATGGCTACACCTTC. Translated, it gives CASYPLTLENGYTF.

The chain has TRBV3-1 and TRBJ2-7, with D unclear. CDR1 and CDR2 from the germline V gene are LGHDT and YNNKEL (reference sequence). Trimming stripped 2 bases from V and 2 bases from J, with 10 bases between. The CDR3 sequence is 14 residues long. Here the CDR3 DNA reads TGTGCCAGCAGCCAAACAACTGCAGCCTACGAGCAGTACTTC. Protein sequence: CASSQTTAAYEQYF.

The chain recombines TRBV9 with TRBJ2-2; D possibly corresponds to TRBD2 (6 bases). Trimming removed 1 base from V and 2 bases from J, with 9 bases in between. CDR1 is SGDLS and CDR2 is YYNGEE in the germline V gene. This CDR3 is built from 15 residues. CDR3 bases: TGTGCCAGCAGCGTAATAGCGGATAACACCGGGGAGCTGTTTTTT. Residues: CASSVIADNTGELFF.

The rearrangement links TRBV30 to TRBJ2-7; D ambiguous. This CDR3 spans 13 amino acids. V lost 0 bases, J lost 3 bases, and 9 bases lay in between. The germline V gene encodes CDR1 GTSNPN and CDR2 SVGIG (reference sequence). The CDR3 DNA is TGTGCCTGGAGTGTTGTCGCCAACTACGAGCAGTACTTC. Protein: CAWSVVANYEQYF.

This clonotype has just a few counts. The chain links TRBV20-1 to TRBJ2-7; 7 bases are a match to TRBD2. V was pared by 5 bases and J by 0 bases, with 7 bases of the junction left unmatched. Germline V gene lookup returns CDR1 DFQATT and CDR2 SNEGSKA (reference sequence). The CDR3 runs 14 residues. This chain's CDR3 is CSAPPLADSYEQYF. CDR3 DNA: TGCAGTGCTCCACCCCTAGCGGACTCCTACGAGCAGTACTTC.

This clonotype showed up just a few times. The CDR3 DNA reads as TGCAGTGCTAGTCCAAGCGAGAAAGAGACCCAGTACTTC. The encoded protein is CSASPSEKETQYF. V and J are TRBV20-1 and TRBJ2-5; D remains unclear. V was clipped by 3 bases and J by 3 bases, with 11 bases between them. CDR3 length: 13 amino acids. The germline gives CDR1 DFQATT, CDR2 SNEGSKA (reference sequence).

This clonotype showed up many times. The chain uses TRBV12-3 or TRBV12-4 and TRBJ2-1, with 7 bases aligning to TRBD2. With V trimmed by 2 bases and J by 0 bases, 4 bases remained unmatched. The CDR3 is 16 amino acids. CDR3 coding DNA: TGTGCCAGCAGTTTACTCGGCGGGAGCTCCTACAATGAGCAGTTCTTC. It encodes CASSLLGGSSYNEQFF.